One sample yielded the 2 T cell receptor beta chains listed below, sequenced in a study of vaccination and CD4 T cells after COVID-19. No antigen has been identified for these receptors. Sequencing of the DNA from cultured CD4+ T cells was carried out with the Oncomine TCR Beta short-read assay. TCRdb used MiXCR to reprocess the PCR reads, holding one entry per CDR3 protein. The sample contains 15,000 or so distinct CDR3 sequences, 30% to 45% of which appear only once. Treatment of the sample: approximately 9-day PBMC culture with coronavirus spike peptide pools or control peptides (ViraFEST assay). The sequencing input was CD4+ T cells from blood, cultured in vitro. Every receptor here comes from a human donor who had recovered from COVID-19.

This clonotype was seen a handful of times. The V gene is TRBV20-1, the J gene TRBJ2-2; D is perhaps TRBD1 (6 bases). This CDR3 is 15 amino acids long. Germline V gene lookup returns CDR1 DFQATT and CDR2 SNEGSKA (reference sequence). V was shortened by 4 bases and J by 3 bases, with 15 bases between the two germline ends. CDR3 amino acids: CSAMDSRSYTGELFF. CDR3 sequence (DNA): TGCAGTGCTATGGACAGCCGTTCTTACACCGGGGAGCTGTTTTTT.

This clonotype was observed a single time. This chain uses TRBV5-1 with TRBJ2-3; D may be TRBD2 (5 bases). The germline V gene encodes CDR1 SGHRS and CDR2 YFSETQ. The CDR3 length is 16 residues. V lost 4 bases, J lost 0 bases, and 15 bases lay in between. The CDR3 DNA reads TGCGCCAGCAGCCCGGGATTTGGGAGTAGCACAGATACGCAGTATTTT. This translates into CASSPGFGSSTDTQYF.